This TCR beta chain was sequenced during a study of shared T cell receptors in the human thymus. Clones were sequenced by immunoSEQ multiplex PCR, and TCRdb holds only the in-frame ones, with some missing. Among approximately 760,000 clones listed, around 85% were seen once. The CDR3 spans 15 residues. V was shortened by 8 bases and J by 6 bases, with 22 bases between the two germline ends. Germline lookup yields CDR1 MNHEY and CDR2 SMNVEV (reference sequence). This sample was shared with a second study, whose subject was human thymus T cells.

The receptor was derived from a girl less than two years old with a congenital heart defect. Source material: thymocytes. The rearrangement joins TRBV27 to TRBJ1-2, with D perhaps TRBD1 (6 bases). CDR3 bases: TGTGCCAGCTCTCGACGGGGGGCGGGGCTCCATGGCTACACCTTC. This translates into CASSRRGAGLHGYTF.